This T cell receptor (beta chain) was observed in a study of blood T cell repertoires in COVID-19 (TCRdb year 2020). In the study overall: Samples covering the acute and convalescent phases of COVID-19 were provided by collaborators in the United States, Italy and Spain. The material from the prospective study consisted of cDNA or gDNA derived from T cells, B-cell-depleted T cells, or PBMCs. Subjects who had been exposed to COVID-19, were actively infected with it, or had recovered from it provided the deeply sampled blood TCRbeta repertoires that made up the dataset. A freely available public database, intended as a resource for researchers studying the immune response to SARS-CoV-2, is where the repertoires were released. Samples were obtained from the ongoing ImmuneRACE study (first 160 participants) and from 1,200 or so subjects provided by 6 global collaborators. Sample metadata almost always included a de-identified subject ID, COVID-19 status, age in years and sex. Where HLA class I and class II types were available, the types were taken from metadata supplied by the sample provider, not from assay-based typing.

Collaborating institutions collected whole blood in K2EDTA tubes following their own protocols. Collaborator samples were shipped for TCRbeta analysis as frozen whole blood, isolated PBMCs, or DNA extracted from either sample type. CDR3 length: 15 amino acids, cysteine to phenylalanine. Of the read, only the CDR3 DNA is kept; its 45 bases are in frame from base 1. Per the germline V gene (reference sequence), LNHDA is the CDR1 and SQIVND is the CDR2. The junction shows trimming of 4 bases on V and 0 bases on J, plus 11 bases between the germline ends. TCRbeta CDR3 regions were amplified from genomic DNA using the immunoSEQ Assay, a bias-controlled multiplex PCR. The study's own analysis went as follows. Within the assay, amplification of reference gene primers was used to estimate how many nucleated cells each sample contained. To quantify the absolute abundance of each unique TCRbeta CDR3 rearrangement, sequence reads were collapsed and filtered. Productive Simpson clonality was computed per sample as the square root of Simpson's diversity index over productive rearrangements. TCRdb took over this immuneACCESS table, retaining in-frame rearrangements with V and J assigned. Such tables are incomplete; in checked studies, under half of the missing clones stem from an unresolved V gene, and the remainder is unexplained. D and trimming were read from the DNA, whereas the V and J calls and clone size are those reported in that table. Here the sample has 150,000 to 180,000 clones; around 84% occur a single time. The ten largest clones add up to around a tenth of the sample.

Regarding this clone: No cognate antigen has been identified for it. No qualities accompany the bases; no much larger clone lies one base away.

The paper's findings and limits, for the study overall: Clinical and demographic metadata were provided uncurated, with the amount varying by source and participant.

This TCR was sampled from a woman aged 45-60 years with acute or convalescent COVID-19. The chain was built from TRBV19 and TRBJ2-3; a tentative D call is TRBD1 (5 bases match). The specimen sequenced was peripheral blood. The CDR3 amino acid sequence is: CASSTSTASTDTQYF. The DNA sequence is TGTGCCAGTAGTACCTCGACAGCTAGCACAGATACGCAGTATTTT.